A selection of T cell receptor beta chains follows, all from one sample in a study of beta chain features in type 1 diabetes. The table came from immunoSEQ multiplex PCR; TCRdb's copy has only in-frame clones and leaves some out. Of more than 50,000 clones listed, roughly 60% are singletons. The sequencing sample was made of Tregs from blood. The receptors originated from a young woman in good health. The CDR3 runs from the conserved cysteine through the conserved F or W. The D gene is left open where the match is weak. Size is stated for part of the rows, as once, few or many counts, or as a class when the clone is expanded.

CDR3 DNA: TGCGCCAGCAGCCCCGACGGGAGGGGTAGCAATCAGCCCCAGCATTTT; CDR3 protein: CASSPDGRGSNQPQHF; V gene: TRBV5-1; clone size: NA; D gene: NA; J gene: TRBJ1-5
CDR3 DNA: TGTGCCAGCAGTGGAGATAGCGGGGGAGGGGCCCAGTACTTC; CDR3 protein: CASSGDSGGGAQYF; V gene: TRBV2; clone size: few; D gene: TRBD2; J gene: TRBJ2-5
CDR3 DNA: TGTGCCAGCAGCTTTCGAAACGGGAAGGAGACCCAGTACTTC; CDR3 protein: CASSFRNGKETQYF; V gene: TRBV5-6; clone size: NA; D gene: NA; J gene: TRBJ2-5
CDR3 DNA: TGTGCCTCGGACAGGGGCAACTATGGCTACACCTTC; CDR3 protein: CASDRGNYGYTF; V gene: TRBV30; clone size: few; D gene: TRBD1; J gene: TRBJ1-2
CDR3 DNA: TGTGCCAGCAGCTTATGGGGGGGCGGAAACATTCAGTACTTC; CDR3 protein: CASSLWGGGNIQYF; V gene: TRBV7-2; clone size: few; D gene: NA; J gene: TRBJ2-4
CDR3 DNA: TGTGCCAGCAGTGAAGTAGGGGAGGACGAGCAGTACTTC; CDR3 protein: CASSEVGEDEQYF; V gene: TRBV2; clone size: NA; D gene: NA; J gene: TRBJ2-7
CDR3 DNA: TGCGCCAGCAGCTTGGGCGCTAGCGGGAGGGCCCGGGAGACCCAGTACTTC; CDR3 protein: CASSLGASGRARETQYF; V gene: TRBV5-1; clone size: NA; D gene: TRBD2; J gene: TRBJ2-5
CDR3 DNA: TGTGCCAGCAGCTCCTCCCAAACTTATAGCAATCAGCCCCAGCATTTT; CDR3 protein: CASSSSQTYSNQPQHF; V gene: TRBV7-2; clone size: NA; D gene: NA; J gene: TRBJ1-5
CDR3 DNA: TGTGCCAGCAGCCTTCGAAACATTCAGTACTTC; CDR3 protein: CASSLRNIQYF; V gene: TRBV14; clone size: NA; D gene: NA; J gene: TRBJ2-4
CDR3 DNA: TGTGCCAGCAGTGCCTGGGAGGGTGAGCAGTTCTTC; CDR3 protein: CASSAWEGEQFF; V gene: TRBV6-1; clone size: few; D gene: TRBD2; J gene: TRBJ2-1
CDR3 DNA: TGTGCCAGCAGCTTAGTGTGGGCTAGCGGGAACTATGAGCAGTTCTTC; CDR3 protein: CASSLVWASGNYEQFF; V gene: TRBV7-9; clone size: NA; D gene: TRBD2; J gene: TRBJ2-1
CDR3 DNA: TGCAGCGTTACCGGGACAGGGGGCTCTATTAACACTGAAGCTTTCTTT; CDR3 protein: CSVTGTGGSINTEAFF; V gene: TRBV29-1; clone size: NA; D gene: TRBD1; J gene: TRBJ1-1
CDR3 DNA: TGTGCCAGCCCCCGGTCTGGGGCCAACGTCCTGACTTTC; CDR3 protein: CASPRSGANVLTF; V gene: TRBV7-9; clone size: large; D gene: NA; J gene: TRBJ2-6
CDR3 DNA: TGCGCCAGCAGCAGCCGGGGACAGAACTATGGCTACACCTTC; CDR3 protein: CASSSRGQNYGYTF; V gene: TRBV5-1; clone size: NA; D gene: TRBD1; J gene: TRBJ1-2
CDR3 DNA: TGTGCCAGCAGTTTAGGGGCCACAAGGAACATTCAGTACTTC; CDR3 protein: CASSLGATRNIQYF; V gene: TRBV6-5; clone size: NA; D gene: NA; J gene: TRBJ2-4
CDR3 DNA: TGTGCCATCAGTGAACCCCCGGGAGGGCCGATGGCATACGAGCAGTACTTC; CDR3 protein: CAISEPPGGPMAYEQYF; V gene: TRBV10-3; clone size: few; D gene: TRBD2; J gene: TRBJ2-7
CDR3 DNA: TGTGCCAGCAGCCTTCGACAGGTGTACGAGCAGTACTTC; CDR3 protein: CASSLRQVYEQYF; V gene: TRBV4-2; clone size: medium-sized; D gene: NA; J gene: TRBJ2-7
CDR3 DNA: TGTGCCAGTAGTATAGGTCTTGGCAGGAGGGAGAATGAGCAGTTCTTC; CDR3 protein: CASSIGLGRRENEQFF; V gene: TRBV19; clone size: NA; D gene: NA; J gene: TRBJ2-1
CDR3 DNA: TGTGCCAGCAGCGTAACAGCCAGCACAGATACGCAGTATTTT; CDR3 protein: CASSVTASTDTQYF; V gene: TRBV9; clone size: NA; D gene: NA; J gene: TRBJ2-3
CDR3 DNA: TGTGCCAGCAGCCCACCCCGCGGGGCTGGGTCACCCCTCCACTTT; CDR3 protein: CASSPPRGAGSPLHF; V gene: TRBV7-3; clone size: NA; D gene: NA; J gene: TRBJ1-6
CDR3 DNA: TGTGCCAGCAGCTTACAGTTTGGTCAGCCCCAGCATTTT; CDR3 protein: CASSLQFGQPQHF; V gene: TRBV7-9; clone size: few; D gene: NA; J gene: TRBJ1-5
CDR3 DNA: TGTGCCAGCAGCGCAAGACAGGGGCTAACCTACGAGCAGTACTTC; CDR3 protein: CASSARQGLTYEQYF; V gene: TRBV5-4; clone size: NA; D gene: TRBD1; J gene: TRBJ2-7
CDR3 DNA: TGTGCCAGCAGCTTGGATCAGGGAGGTGGCTACACCTTC; CDR3 protein: CASSLDQGGGYTF; V gene: TRBV7-3; clone size: few; D gene: NA; J gene: TRBJ1-2
CDR3 DNA: TGCGCCAGCAGCCAGGGCCCCGGGAGGGCCACAGATACGCAGTATTTT; CDR3 protein: CASSQGPGRATDTQYF; V gene: TRBV4-1; clone size: few; D gene: TRBD2; J gene: TRBJ2-3
CDR3 DNA: TGTGCCAGCAGCCAGTCGGCAGTCGCGAGGGAGCAGTACTTC; CDR3 protein: CASSQSAVAREQYF; V gene: TRBV11-2; clone size: NA; D gene: NA; J gene: TRBJ2-7
CDR3 DNA: TGCGCCAGCAGCCACTTGCGGGAGGGAAACAATGAGCAGTTCTTC; CDR3 protein: CASSHLREGNNEQFF; V gene: TRBV4-3; clone size: NA; D gene: TRBD2; J gene: TRBJ2-1
CDR3 DNA: TGCGCCAGCAGCGGGCCGACAAACACTGAAGCTTTCTTT; CDR3 protein: CASSGPTNTEAFF; V gene: TRBV5-1; clone size: NA; D gene: NA; J gene: TRBJ1-1
CDR3 DNA: TGTGCCAGCGAATTCGGGAGGTCGACTGAAGCTTTCTTT; CDR3 protein: CASEFGRSTEAFF; V gene: TRBV5-5; clone size: NA; D gene: NA; J gene: TRBJ1-1
CDR3 DNA: TGTGCCAGTAGTGCCCCGTTCGGGACCGGGGAGCTGTTTTTT; CDR3 protein: CASSAPFGTGELFF; V gene: TRBV19; clone size: few; D gene: NA; J gene: TRBJ2-2
CDR3 DNA: TGTGCCAGCAGTGAATCAGTAACGTTTAATGGCTACACCTTC; CDR3 protein: CASSESVTFNGYTF; V gene: TRBV25-1; clone size: NA; D gene: NA; J gene: TRBJ1-2
CDR3 DNA: TGTGCCAGCAGCCGTACAGGGAATGAGCAGTACTTC; CDR3 protein: CASSRTGNEQYF; V gene: TRBV5-4; clone size: NA; D gene: NA; J gene: TRBJ2-7